This TCR beta chain was captured by sequencing in a study of human T cells and chemical hapten exposure. Study as a whole: TCR yields per sample varied mostly from small pooled library volume differences.

A few counts support this clonotype. Its antigen is currently unknown. Time point of the sample: patch test 2, 6 weeks after DPC sensitization. Treatment described: therapeutic diphenylcyclopropenone sensitization with weekly scalp DPC. V was clipped by 6 bases and J by 2 bases, with 11 bases between them. The CDR3 runs 13 residues. Per the germline V gene, CDR1 is MNHNY and CDR2 is SVGAGI (reference sequence). General study points: Given that the donors had alopecia, their immune response may differ from that seen in healthy people.

TCRdb re-analysed the RACE reads in MiXCR, keeping a single row per CDR3 protein. The sample lists approximately 40,000 distinct CDR3 sequences, 3% to 3.5% occurring once. Sequencing was performed on whole blood, taken in connection with sensitization to the hapten diphenylcyclopropenone (DPC). This rearrangement joins TRBV6-6 to TRBJ2-7; D may be TRBD1 or TRBD2 (5 bases each). The receptor's source is a man aged 35-49 years with alopecia areata. Some clones in this sample may be carry-over from other donors' samples. The CDR3 region is CASSTGTTYEQYF. CDR3 bases: TGTGCCAGCAGCACCGGGACCACCTACGAGCAGTACTTC.